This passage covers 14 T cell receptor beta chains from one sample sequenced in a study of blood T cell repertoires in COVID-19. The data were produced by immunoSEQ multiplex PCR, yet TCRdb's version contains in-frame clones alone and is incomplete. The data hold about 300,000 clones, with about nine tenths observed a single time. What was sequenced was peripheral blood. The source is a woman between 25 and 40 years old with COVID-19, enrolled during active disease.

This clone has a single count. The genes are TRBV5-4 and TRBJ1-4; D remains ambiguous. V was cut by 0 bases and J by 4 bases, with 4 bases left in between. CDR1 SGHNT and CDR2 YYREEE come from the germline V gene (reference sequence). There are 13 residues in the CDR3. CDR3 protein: CASSLGSNEKLFF. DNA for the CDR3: TGTGCCAGCAGCTTGGGCAGTAATGAAAAACTGTTTTTT.

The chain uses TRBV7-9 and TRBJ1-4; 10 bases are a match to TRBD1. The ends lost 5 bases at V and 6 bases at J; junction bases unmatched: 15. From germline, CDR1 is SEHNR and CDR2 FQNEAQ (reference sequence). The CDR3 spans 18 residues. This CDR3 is CASSPGVYQTGGDEKLFF. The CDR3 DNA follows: TGTGCCAGCAGCCCGGGGGTTTACCAGACAGGGGGCGATGAAAAACTGTTTTTT.

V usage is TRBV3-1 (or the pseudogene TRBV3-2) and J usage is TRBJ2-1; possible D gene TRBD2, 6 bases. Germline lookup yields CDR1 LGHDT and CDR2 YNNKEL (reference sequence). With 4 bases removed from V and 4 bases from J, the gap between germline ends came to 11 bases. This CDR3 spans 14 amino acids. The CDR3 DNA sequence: TGTGCCAGCAGCCTCTCGGGACTTTACAATGAGCAGTTCTTC. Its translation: CASSLSGLYNEQFF.

The CDR3 sequence: CATNLDRGNTQYF. The CDR3 DNA follows: TGTGCCACCAACTTAGACAGGGGAAATACGCAGTATTTT. The chain links TRBV10-3 to TRBJ2-3; the match to TRBD1 covers 8 bases. The germline CDR1 and CDR2 sequences are ENHRY and SYGVKD. The CDR3 spans 13 residues. The J segment lost 7 bases and the V segment lost 10 bases, leaving 10 bases of the junction unmatched.

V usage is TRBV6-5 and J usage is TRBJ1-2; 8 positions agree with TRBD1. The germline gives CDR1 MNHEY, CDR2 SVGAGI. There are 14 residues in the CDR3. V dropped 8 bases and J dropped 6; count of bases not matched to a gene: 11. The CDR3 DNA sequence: TGTGCCAGCCGCCCGGGCAGGGGGCTTAATGGCTACACCTTC. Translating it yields CASRPGRGLNGYTF.

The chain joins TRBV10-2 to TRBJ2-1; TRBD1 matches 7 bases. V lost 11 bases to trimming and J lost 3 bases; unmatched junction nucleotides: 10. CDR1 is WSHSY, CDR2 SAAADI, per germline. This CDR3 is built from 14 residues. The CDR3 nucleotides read TGCGCCGTCAAGGGGGCAGGACGCTACAATGAGCAGTTCTTC. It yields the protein CAVKGAGRYNEQFF.

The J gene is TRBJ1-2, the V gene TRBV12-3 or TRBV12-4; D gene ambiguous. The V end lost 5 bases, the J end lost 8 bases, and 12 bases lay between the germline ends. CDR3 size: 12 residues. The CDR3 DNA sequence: TGTGCCAGCAGTCCGACGGAGTCCGGCTACACCTTC. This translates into CASSPTESGYTF.

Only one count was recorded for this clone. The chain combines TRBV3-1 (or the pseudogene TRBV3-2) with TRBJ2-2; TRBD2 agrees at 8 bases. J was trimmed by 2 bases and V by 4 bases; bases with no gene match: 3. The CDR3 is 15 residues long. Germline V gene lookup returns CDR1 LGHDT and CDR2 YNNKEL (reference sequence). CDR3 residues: CASSPGLANTGELFF. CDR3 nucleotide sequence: TGTGCCAGCAGCCCCGGACTAGCTAACACCGGGGAGCTGTTTTTT.

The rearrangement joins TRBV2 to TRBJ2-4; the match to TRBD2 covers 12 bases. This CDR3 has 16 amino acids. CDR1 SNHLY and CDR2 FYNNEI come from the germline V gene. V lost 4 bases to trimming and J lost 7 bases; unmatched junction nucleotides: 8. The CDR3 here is CASSGLAGGLTNIQYF. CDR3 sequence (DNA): TGTGCCAGCAGTGGCCTAGCGGGGGGGTTAACGAACATTCAGTACTTC.

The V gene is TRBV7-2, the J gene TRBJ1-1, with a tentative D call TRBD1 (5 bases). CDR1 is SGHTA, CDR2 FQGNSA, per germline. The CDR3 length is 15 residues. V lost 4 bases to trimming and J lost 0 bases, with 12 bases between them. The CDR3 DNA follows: TGTGCCAGCAGCTCGAACAGGCTCTTGAACACTGAAGCTTTCTTT. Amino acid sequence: CASSSNRLLNTEAFF.

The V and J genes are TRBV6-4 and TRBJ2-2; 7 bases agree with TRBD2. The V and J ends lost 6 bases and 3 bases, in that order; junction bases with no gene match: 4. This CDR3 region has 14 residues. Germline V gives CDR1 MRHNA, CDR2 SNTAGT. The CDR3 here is CASRTRGDTGELFF. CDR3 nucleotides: TGTGCCAGCAGAACCCGGGGGGACACCGGGGAGCTGTTTTTT.

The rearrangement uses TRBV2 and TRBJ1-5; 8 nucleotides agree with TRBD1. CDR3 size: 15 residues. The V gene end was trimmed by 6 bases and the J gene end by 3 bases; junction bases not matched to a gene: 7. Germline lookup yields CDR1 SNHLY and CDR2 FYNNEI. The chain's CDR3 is CASRMTGAVNQPQHF. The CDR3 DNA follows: TGTGCCAGCAGAATGACAGGGGCCGTCAATCAGCCCCAGCATTTT.

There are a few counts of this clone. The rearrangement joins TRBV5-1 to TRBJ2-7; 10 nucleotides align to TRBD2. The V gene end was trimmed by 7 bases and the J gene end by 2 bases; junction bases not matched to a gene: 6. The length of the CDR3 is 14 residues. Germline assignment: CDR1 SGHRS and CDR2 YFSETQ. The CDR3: CASASGGVTYEQYF. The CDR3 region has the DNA TGCGCCAGCGCTAGCGGGGGCGTCACCTACGAGCAGTACTTC.

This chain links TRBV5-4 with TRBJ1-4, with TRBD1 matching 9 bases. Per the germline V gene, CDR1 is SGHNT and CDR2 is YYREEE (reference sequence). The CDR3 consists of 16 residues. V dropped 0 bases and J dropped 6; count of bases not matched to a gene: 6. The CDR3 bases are TGTGCCAGCAGCTTGGCAACAGGGGGCGTCCATGAAAAACTGTTTTTT. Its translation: CASSLATGGVHEKLFF.